These T cell receptor beta chains were read from a single sample in a study of T cell responses to AZD1222 COVID-19 vaccine. Using immunoSEQ multiplex PCR, the repertoire was profiled, and TCRdb retains in-frame clones only, with some absent. The sample carries fewer than 200,000 clones, around 92% recorded once. Sequenced material: peripheral blood, taken on day 0 of AZD1222 vaccination. All receptors come from an adult in good health. CDR3s leave out the opening cysteine and the closing phenylalanine or tryptophan. Clone sizes are given selectively: once, few, many, or a class where the clone is expanded.

V,size,CDR3
TRBV4-3,once,ASSQEDRGYYEQY
TRBV5-7,NA,ASSLDRPGNTIY
TRBV6-4,NA,ASRSDRNTEAF
TRBV9,NA,ASRGRRDSPHGYT
TRBV5-6,NA,ASSFWRGLGRNQPQH
TRBV6-5,few,ASSYSTGLGYT
TRBV7-2,NA,ASSSRPNQPQH
TRBV6-5,NA,ASRPNRGTGELF
TRBV3-1/TRBV3-2,NA,ASSRDSLPRGDQPQH
TRBV5-1,NA,ASSHGGAVETQY
TRBV12-3/TRBV12-4,NA,ASRTGPYGYT
TRBV18,once,ASSPPGQGAYGYT
TRBV6-5,NA,ANGGGQPQH
TRBV18,NA,ASSPPSGGGLNEQY
TRBV29-1,NA,SVEDRRRSNYGYT
TRBV7-6,once,ASSPHRGGGPSNQPQH
TRBV7-3,once,ASSPTDSRETQY
TRBV2,NA,ASSEWGGPGDKSTDTQY
TRBV9,NA,ASSVVGEGYGYT